This T cell receptor (beta chain) was identified during a study of T-cell reconstitution after alpha-beta-depleted transplantation in children. As it was prepared, the TCRbeta library received unique molecular identifiers. TCRdb called the PCR reads again in MiXCR, with one record for every CDR3 protein. Among 25,000 to 30,000 distinct CDR3 sequences, 5.5% to 7.5% were seen once, and the ten largest hold approximately 7%. This clonotype was recorded many times. Its antigen is not identified. The CDR3 runs to 16 residues. The germline gives CDR1 SGHVS, CDR2 FNYEAQ. J was trimmed by 2 bases and V by 5 bases; bases with no gene match: 9. General observations from the study: Where alpha-beta T cells came from about two months after transplant was reportedly several hundred expanded graft clones. At the one-year point after transplant, T-cell counts and TCRbeta diversity were found to come mostly from T cells that had been newly produced.

This receptor was taken from a male patient aged 5 to 17 who had a stem cell transplant for acute myeloid leukemia, so the T cells may come from the graft donor. This sample comprised PBMCs, mostly from graft donor cells, obtained 180 days after TCRalphabeta/CD19-depleted stem cell transplant. This chain connects TRBV7-6 to TRBJ2-3; 8 bases line up with TRBD2. The CDR3 protein is CASSRITGGVTDTQYF. The DNA for the CDR3 is TGTGCCAGCAGCCGTATAACGGGAGGGGTCACAGATACGCAGTATTTT.